This T cell receptor beta chain was documented in a study of blood T cell repertoires in COVID-19. Study details: The United States, Italy and Spain supplied acute and convalescent COVID-19 samples. T cells, B-cell-depleted T cells, or PBMCs provided the cDNA or gDNA that served as material.

Original processing methods: Estimation of nucleated cell counts was performed using reference gene primer amplification. TCRdb keeps only in-frame clones here, not all; method: immunoSEQ multiplex PCR. Clone size and V and J calls were adopted from that table, with D and trimming inferred from the DNA. Here the sample spans 52,000 or so clones, around 85% being singletons. Germline loops: CDR1 MNHEY, CDR2 SMNVEV (reference sequence). The V and J ends lost 8 bases and 6 bases, in that order; junction bases with no gene match: 9. The CDR3 is 15 amino acids. This clone was detected only once. The chain combines TRBV27 with TRBJ2-1, with 11 bases aligning to TRBD2. The sample was peripheral blood. The receptor comes from a man between 65 and 79 years old with active COVID-19. Here the CDR3 reads CASLPSGRSGNEQFF. Written as DNA, the CDR3 is TGTGCCAGCCTACCTAGCGGGAGGTCCGGCAATGAGCAGTTCTTC.